This TCR beta chain originates from a study of T cells in Graves' hyperthyroidism and ophthalmopathy. Amplified TCR beta CDR3 regions came from RNA transcripts. HTBI primers were used for first-round RT-PCR of the TCR CDR3. One entry per CDR3 protein, called by TCRdb with MiXCR from the multiplex PCR reads. The data show about 840,000 distinct CDR3 sequences, with approximately 40% seen just once and about 9% held by the top ten. This clonotype occurred once. Germline V gene sequence: CDR1 LGHNA, CDR2 YNFKEQ. The CDR3 is made up of 15 amino acids. The germline V and J ends were trimmed by 0 bases and 4 bases, with 13 bases remaining between them.

The chain links TRBV4-2 to TRBJ2-7; possibly TRBD1 or TRBD2 for D (6 bases each). The TCR was taken from a man between 18 and 29 years old with Graves' hyperthyroidism. Sequenced input: blood. CDR3 loop: CASSQEKGGGYEQYF. The CDR3 coding sequence is TGTGCCAGCAGCCAAGAAAAGGGGGGCGGTTACGAGCAGTACTTC.